This entry lists 14 T cell receptor beta chains sequenced from one sample in a study of blood T cell repertoires in COVID-19. Libraries were prepared by immunoSEQ multiplex PCR; TCRdb keeps only in-frame clonotypes and omits some of them. The data show 150,000 to 250,000 clones, about 80% seen once. The sequencing input was peripheral blood. Source of these receptors: a human donor with acute or convalescent COVID-19. The donor label of this sample is uncertain.

This clone has a single count. The chain uses TRBV6-6 and TRBJ1-2; D is ambiguous. Looked up from germline, CDR1 is MNHNY and CDR2 is SVGAGI (reference sequence). Trimming cost V 6 bases and J 2 bases, with 10 bases left between them. The CDR3 is made up of 13 amino acids. The CDR3 sequence: CASSHGGNYGYTF. The CDR3 DNA reads TGTGCCAGCAGCCACGGCGGCAACTATGGCTACACCTTC.

The gene calls are TRBV9 and TRBJ2-7, with 7 bases lining up with TRBD1. CDR1 is SGDLS, CDR2 YYNGEE, per germline. The trim removed 0 bases at V and 3 bases at J, leaving 3 bases unmatched. The CDR3 loop spans 14 amino acids. CDR3 in DNA: TGTGCCAGCAGCGTAGGCCCAGGGGGCTACGAGCAGTACTTC. Amino acid sequence: CASSVGPGGYEQYF.

The chain recombines TRBV12-2 with TRBJ2-3; TRBD2 reflects the table's D call only, with no check against the DNA. TRBV12-2 is given as a pseudogene. The CDR3 runs 19 residues. CDR3 sequence: CASRLGPIRLGRATDTQYF. CDR3 sequence (DNA): TGTGCAAGTCGCTTAGGTCCCATACGACTGGGGAGGGCCACAGATACGCAGTATTTT.

This chain links TRBV28 with TRBJ1-2, with unresolved D. The germline V gene encodes CDR1 MDHEN and CDR2 SYDVKM. V was shortened by 1 base and J by 7 bases, with 16 bases between the two germline ends. This CDR3 is built from 15 residues. The CDR3 coding sequence is TGTGCCAGCAGTTTATCTTCCTTTCCCCTGTCTGGCTACACCTTC. The encoded protein is CASSLSSFPLSGYTF.

CDR3 sequence (DNA): TGTGCCAGCAGCTATGGACTAGCGGCCTACGAGCAGTACTTC. Its protein is CASSYGLAAYEQYF. The gene calls are TRBV5-6 and TRBJ2-7; 10 bases align to TRBD2. Germline values: CDR1 SGHDT, CDR2 YYEEEE. The length of the CDR3 is 14 residues. V lost 3 bases, J lost 2 bases, and 2 bases stayed unmatched.

This chain connects TRBV5-3 to TRBJ2-6; maybe TRBD1 (6 bases). TRBV5-3 falls under the ORF class, with uncertain function. The CDR3 runs 16 residues. V dropped 4 bases and J dropped 8 bases, with 19 bases sitting between them. CDR3 loop: CARSRSQGLGTNVLTF. The CDR3 DNA reads TGTGCCAGAAGCCGTTCACAGGGCCTAGGAACCAACGTCCTGACTTTC.

This clone turned up a few times. The chain joins TRBV6-5 to TRBJ2-7; possible D gene TRBD1, 6 bases. The germline gives CDR1 MNHEY, CDR2 SVGAGI. Deletions cut 2 bases from V and 5 bases from J, with 16 bases between. The CDR3 length is 15 residues. The CDR3: CASSYQGQGKNEQYF. CDR3 sequence (DNA): TGTGCCAGCAGTTACCAGGGGCAGGGGAAGAACGAGCAGTACTTC.

This rearrangement joins TRBV20-1 to TRBJ2-3, with 10 nucleotides matching TRBD2. V dropped 3 bases and J dropped 0; count of bases not matched to a gene: 6. The length of the CDR3 is 16 residues. Germline V lookup: CDR1 DFQATT, CDR2 SNEGSKA (reference sequence). The CDR3 sequence: CSASLVLAGSTDTQYF. CDR3 nucleotide sequence: TGCAGTGCTAGTCTAGTACTAGCGGGAAGCACAGATACGCAGTATTTT.

V and J are TRBV9 and TRBJ1-3; maybe TRBD1 (6 bases). With 0 bases removed from V and 4 bases from J, the gap between germline ends came to 17 bases. This CDR3 is 17 amino acids long. CDR1 and CDR2 from the germline V gene are SGDLS and YYNGEE. The chain's CDR3 is CASSVVGQPQGGNTIYF. Written as DNA, the CDR3 is TGTGCCAGCAGCGTAGTAGGCCAGCCCCAGGGGGGAAACACCATATATTTT.

The genes are TRBV24-1 and TRBJ2-3; 9 bases match TRBD2. With V trimmed by 0 bases and J by 3 bases, 6 bases remained unmatched. This CDR3 has 17 amino acids. CDR1 and CDR2 (germline): KGHDR, SFDVKD. The CDR3 DNA reads TGTGCCACCAGTGATTTGAAGGGTAGCGGGAGAACAGATACGCAGTATTTT. This translates into CATSDLKGSGRTDTQYF.

To note about this clone: Other nucleotide sequences in the sample specify the same CDR3. DNA for the CDR3: TGTGCCAGCAGCTTAGGACAGGGTGATCAGCCCCAGCATTTT. It encodes CASSLGQGDQPQHF. The chain joins TRBV7-8 to TRBJ1-5; TRBD1 aligns across 7 bases. The V gene's germline CDR1 is SGHVS and CDR2 FQNEAQ. With 1 base clipped from V and 5 bases from J, the junction kept 2 bases outside the gene matches. The CDR3 spans 14 residues.

V and J are TRBV27 and TRBJ2-2; possibly TRBD2 for D (5 bases). Trimming took off 7 bases at V and 0 bases at J, with 18 bases between the two ends. Germline V gene sequence: CDR1 MNHEY, CDR2 SMNVEV (reference sequence). The CDR3 is made up of 17 amino acids. The CDR3 reads CASIAAASFANTGELFF. The CDR3 coding sequence is TGTGCCAGCATAGCCGCGGCTAGCTTCGCGAACACCGGGGAGCTGTTTTTT.

The rearrangement uses TRBV29-1 and TRBJ2-7; tentatively, D is TRBD1 (7 bases). The germline CDR1 and CDR2 sequences are SQVTM and ANQGSEA. The CDR3 covers 12 residues. The CDR3 region has the DNA TGCAGTGCGGGACAGAGTAACTACGAGCAGTACTTC. As protein: CSAGQSNYEQYF.

This rearrangement joins TRBV19 to TRBJ2-3; D might be TRBD1 (5 bases). CDR3 size: 13 residues. The germline V and J ends were trimmed by 1 base and 6 bases, with 8 bases remaining between them. CDR1 and CDR2 (germline): LNHDA, SQIVND (reference sequence). The CDR3 sequence is CASSIGRADTQYF. The CDR3 DNA follows: TGTGCCAGTAGTATAGGCAGGGCGGATACGCAGTATTTT.